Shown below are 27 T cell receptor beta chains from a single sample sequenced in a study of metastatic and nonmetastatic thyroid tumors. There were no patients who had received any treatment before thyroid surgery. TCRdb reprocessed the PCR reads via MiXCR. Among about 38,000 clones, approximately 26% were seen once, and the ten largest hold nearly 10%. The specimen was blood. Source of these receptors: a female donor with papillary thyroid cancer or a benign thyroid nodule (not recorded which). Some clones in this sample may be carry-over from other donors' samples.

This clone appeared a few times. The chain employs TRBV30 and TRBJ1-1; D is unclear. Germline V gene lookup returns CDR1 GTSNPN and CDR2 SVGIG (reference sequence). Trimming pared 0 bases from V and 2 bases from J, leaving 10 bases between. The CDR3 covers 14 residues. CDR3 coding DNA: TGTGCCTGGAGTGTCACAGCCTGTAACACTGAAGCTTTCTTT. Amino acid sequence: CAWSVTACNTEAFF.

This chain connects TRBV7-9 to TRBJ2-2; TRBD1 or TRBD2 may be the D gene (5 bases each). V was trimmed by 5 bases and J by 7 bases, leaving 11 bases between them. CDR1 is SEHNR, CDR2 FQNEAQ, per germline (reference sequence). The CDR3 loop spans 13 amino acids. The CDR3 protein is CASSTQGRGELFF. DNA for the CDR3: TGTGCCAGCAGCACCCAGGGACGCGGGGAGCTGTTTTTT.

The CDR3 here is CSVGGGSSGGVTGELFF. The CDR3 DNA sequence: TGCAGCGTTGGGGGGGGGTCTAGCGGGGGTGTCACCGGGGAGCTGTTTTTT. This sequence joins TRBV29-1 and TRBJ2-2, with 10 nucleotides matching TRBD2. The germline V gene encodes CDR1 SQVTM and CDR2 ANQGSEA. This CDR3 is 17 amino acids long. V was pared by 4 bases and J by 4 bases, with 12 bases of the junction left unmatched.

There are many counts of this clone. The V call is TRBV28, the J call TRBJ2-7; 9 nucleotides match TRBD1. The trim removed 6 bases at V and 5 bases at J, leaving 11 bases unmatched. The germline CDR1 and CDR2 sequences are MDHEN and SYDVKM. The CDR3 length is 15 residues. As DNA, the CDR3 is TGTGCCAGCAGGACGACAGGGGGAACTTCTAACGAGCAGTACTTC. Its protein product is CASRTTGGTSNEQYF.

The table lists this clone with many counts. The CDR3 coding sequence is TGTGCCAGCACAGGTGGGACAGGGGATCAGCCCCAGCATTTT. It specifies CASTGGTGDQPQHF. The J gene is TRBJ1-5, the V gene TRBV12-3 or TRBV12-4; 10 bases map to TRBD1. V lost 7 bases to trimming and J lost 5 bases; unmatched junction nucleotides: 5. The CDR3 runs 14 residues.

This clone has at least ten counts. The CDR3 spells CAISETSNYGYTF. DNA of the CDR3: TGTGCCATCAGTGAGACAAGCAACTATGGCTACACCTTC. V gene TRBV10-3 combines with J gene TRBJ1-2; D is unclear. Germline V CDR1 and CDR2: ENHRY, SYGVKD. V lost 2 bases and J 2 bases, leaving 6 bases between the germline ends. There are 13 residues in the CDR3.

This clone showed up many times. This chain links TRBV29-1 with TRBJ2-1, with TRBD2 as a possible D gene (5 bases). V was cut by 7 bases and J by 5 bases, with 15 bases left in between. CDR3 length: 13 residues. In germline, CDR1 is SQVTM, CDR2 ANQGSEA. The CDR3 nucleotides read TGCAGCGCTCCCTCGACGGGAAACAATGAGCAGTTCTTC. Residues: CSAPSTGNNEQFF.

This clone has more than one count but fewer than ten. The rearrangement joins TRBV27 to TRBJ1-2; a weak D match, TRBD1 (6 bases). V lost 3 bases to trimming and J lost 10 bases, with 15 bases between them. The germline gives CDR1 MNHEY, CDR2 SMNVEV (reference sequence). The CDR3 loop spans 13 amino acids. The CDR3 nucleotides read TGTGCCAGCAGTTTTAGGGGGGCGTCTGACTACACCTTC. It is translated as CASSFRGASDYTF.

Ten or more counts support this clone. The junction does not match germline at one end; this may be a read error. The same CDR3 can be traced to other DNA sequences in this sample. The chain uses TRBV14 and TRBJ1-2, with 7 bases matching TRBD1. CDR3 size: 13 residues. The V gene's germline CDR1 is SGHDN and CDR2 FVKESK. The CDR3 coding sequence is TGTGCCAGCAGCCAAGGGACCGGGACAGCCAAATTCTTC. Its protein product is CASSQGTGTAKFF.

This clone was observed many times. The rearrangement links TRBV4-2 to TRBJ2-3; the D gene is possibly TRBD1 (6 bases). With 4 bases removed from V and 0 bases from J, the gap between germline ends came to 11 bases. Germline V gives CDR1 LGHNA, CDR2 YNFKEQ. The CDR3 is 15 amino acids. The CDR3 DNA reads TGTGCCAGCAGCCCTGGGGGCCTTAGCACAGATACGCAGTATTTT. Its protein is CASSPGGLSTDTQYF.

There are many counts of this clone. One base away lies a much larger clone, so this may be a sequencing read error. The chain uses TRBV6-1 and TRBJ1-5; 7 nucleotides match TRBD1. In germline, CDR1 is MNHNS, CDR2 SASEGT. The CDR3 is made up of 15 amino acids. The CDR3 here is CAGSEMGQSNQPQHF. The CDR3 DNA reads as TGTGCCGGCAGTGAAATGGGACAGAGCAATCAGCCCCAGCATTTT.

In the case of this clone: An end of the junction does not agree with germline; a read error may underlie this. The CDR3 reads CASSATQGSGANVLTF. Written as DNA, the CDR3 is TGTGCCAGCAGCGCCACACAGGGGTCTGGCGCCAACGTCCTGACTTTC. This sequence joins TRBV9 and TRBJ2-6, with TRBD1 identical over 7 bases. CDR1 and CDR2 (germline): SGDLS, YYNGEE. CDR3 length: 16 amino acids.

CDR3 protein: CSASLGSSGNTIYF. The DNA of the CDR3 is TGCAGTGCTAGCCTTGGCTCCTCTGGAAACACCATATATTTT. The rearrangement links TRBV20-1 to TRBJ1-3; D is uncertain. Germline CDR1 reads DFQATT; CDR2 reads SNEGSKA (reference sequence). This CDR3 is built from 14 residues. Trimming stripped 3 bases from V and 0 bases from J, with 9 bases between.

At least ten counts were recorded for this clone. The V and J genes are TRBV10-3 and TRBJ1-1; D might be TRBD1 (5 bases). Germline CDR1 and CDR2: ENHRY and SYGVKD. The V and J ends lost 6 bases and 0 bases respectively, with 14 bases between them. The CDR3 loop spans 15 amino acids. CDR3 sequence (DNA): TGTGCCATCAGCTCTTTCGAGGGGATGAACACTGAAGCTTTCTTT. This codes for CAISSFEGMNTEAFF.

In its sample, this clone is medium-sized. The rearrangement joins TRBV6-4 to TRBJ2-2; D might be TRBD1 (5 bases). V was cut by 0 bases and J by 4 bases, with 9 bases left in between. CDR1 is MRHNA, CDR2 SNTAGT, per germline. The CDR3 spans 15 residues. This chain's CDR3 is CASSDSQGGTGELFF. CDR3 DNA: TGTGCCAGCAGTGACTCGCAGGGTGGCACCGGGGAGCTGTTTTTT.

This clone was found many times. The CDR3 nucleotides read TGCGCCAGCAGCTTGGCTGCCGGGGCCGGCGTCTATGGCTACACCTTC. Its translation is CASSLAAGAGVYGYTF. This chain connects TRBV5-1 to TRBJ1-2, with a tentative D call TRBD1 (5 bases). Trimming shortened V by 0 bases and J by 4 bases, and 16 bases separated the two germline ends. The CDR3 is made up of 16 amino acids. Looked up from germline, CDR1 is SGHRS and CDR2 is YFSETQ.

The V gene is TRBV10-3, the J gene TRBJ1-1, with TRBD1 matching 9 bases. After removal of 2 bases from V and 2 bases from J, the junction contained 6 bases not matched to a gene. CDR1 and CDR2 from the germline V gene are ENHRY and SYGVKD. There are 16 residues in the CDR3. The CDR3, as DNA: TGTGCCATCAGTGAGAGGGGACAGGGTTTCAACACTGAAGCTTTCTTT. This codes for CAISERGQGFNTEAFF.

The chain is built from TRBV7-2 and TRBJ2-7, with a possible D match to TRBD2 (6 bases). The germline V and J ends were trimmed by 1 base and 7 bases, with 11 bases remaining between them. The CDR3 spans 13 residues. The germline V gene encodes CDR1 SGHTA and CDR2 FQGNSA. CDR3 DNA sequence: TGTGCCAGCAGCTTAGGGGAGGCCGGGGAGCAGTACTTC. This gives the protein CASSLGEAGEQYF.

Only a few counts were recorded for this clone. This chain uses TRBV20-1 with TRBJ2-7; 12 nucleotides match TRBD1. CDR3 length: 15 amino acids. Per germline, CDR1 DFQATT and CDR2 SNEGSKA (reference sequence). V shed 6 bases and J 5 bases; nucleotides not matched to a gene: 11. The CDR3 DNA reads TGCAGTGCCCCTGCCGCCGGGACAGGGGGCGACGAGCAGTACTTC. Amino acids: CSAPAAGTGGDEQYF.

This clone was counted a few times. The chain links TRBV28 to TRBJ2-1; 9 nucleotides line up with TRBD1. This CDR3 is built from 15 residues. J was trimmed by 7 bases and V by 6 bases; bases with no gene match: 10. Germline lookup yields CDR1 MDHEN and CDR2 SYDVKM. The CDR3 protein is CASSLGTGRKNEQFF. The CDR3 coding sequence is TGTGCCAGCAGCCTCGGGACAGGGCGTAAGAATGAGCAGTTCTTC.

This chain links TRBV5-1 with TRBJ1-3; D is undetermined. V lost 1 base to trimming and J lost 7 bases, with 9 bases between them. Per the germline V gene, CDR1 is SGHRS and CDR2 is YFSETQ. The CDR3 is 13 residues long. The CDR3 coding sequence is TGCGCCAGCAGCTTGACAAGAGGCAACACCATATATTTT. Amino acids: CASSLTRGNTIYF.

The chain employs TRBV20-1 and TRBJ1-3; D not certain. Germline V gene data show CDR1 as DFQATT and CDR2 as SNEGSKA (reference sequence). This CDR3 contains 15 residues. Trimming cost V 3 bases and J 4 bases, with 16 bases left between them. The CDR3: CSARPENAVGNTIYF. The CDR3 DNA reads TGCAGTGCTAGGCCTGAAAACGCCGTGGGAAACACCATATATTTT.

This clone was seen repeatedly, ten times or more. The CDR3 spells CASSLDGTQQFF. DNA for the CDR3: TGTGCCAGCAGCTTAGACGGGACTCAGCAGTTCTTC. The J gene is TRBJ2-1, the V gene TRBV11-2; D may be TRBD2 (6 bases). Trimming stripped 0 bases from V and 11 bases from J, with 8 bases between. This CDR3 is 12 amino acids long. Per the germline V gene, CDR1 is SGHAT and CDR2 is FQNNGV.

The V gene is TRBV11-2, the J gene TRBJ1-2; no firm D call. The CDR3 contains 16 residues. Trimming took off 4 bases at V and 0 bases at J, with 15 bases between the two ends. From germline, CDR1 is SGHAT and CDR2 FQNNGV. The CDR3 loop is CASSSLGGRANYGYTF. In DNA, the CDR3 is TGTGCCAGCAGCTCGTTGGGAGGGAGGGCTAACTATGGCTACACCTTC.

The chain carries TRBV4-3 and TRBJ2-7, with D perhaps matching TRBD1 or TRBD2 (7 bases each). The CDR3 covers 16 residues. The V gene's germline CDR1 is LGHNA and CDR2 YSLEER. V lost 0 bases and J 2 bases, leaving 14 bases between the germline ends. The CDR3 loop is CASSQDAGDSPYEQYF. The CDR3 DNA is TGCGCCAGCAGCCAAGACGCGGGGGACAGTCCCTACGAGCAGTACTTC.

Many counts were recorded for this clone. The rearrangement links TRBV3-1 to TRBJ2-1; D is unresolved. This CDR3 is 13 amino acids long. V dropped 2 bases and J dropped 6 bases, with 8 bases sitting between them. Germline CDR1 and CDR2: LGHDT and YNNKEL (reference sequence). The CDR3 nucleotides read TGTGCCAGCAGCCAAACCCGTCGCAATGAGCAGTTCTTC. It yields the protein CASSQTRRNEQFF.

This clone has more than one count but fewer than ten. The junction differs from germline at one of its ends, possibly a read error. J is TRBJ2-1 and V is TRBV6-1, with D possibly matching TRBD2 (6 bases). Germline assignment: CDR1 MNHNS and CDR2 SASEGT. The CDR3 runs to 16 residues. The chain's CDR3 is CASRLTLAVGYNQQFF. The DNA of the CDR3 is TGTGCCAGCAGACTAACCTTAGCGGTTGGGTACAATCAGCAGTTCTTC.